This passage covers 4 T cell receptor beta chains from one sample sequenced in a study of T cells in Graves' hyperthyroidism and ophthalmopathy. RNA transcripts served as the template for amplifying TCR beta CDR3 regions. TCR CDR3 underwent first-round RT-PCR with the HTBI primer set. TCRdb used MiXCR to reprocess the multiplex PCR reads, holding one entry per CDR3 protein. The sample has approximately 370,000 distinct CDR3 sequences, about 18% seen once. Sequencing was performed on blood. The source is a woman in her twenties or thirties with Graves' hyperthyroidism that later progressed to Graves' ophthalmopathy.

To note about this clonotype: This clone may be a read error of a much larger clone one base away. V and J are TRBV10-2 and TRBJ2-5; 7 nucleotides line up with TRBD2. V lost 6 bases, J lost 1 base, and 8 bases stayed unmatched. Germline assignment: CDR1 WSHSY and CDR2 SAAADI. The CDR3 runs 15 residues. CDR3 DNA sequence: TGCGCCAGCAGAACCCTTAGCGGGTTCCAAGAGACCCAGTACTTC. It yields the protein CASRTLSGFQETQYF.

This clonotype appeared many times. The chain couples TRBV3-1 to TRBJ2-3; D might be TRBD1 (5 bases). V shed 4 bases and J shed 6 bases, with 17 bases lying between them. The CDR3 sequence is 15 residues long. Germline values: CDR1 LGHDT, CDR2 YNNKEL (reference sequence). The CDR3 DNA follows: TGTGCCAGCAGCCTCTCCCCCTGGTACAGGGATACGCAGTATTTT. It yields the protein CASSLSPWYRDTQYF.

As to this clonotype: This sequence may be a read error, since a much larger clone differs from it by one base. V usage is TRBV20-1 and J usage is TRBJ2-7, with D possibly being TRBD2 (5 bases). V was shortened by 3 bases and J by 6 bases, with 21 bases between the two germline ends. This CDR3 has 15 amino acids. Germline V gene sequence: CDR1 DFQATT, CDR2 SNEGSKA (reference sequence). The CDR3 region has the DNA TGCAGTGCTAGGAGATTCGGGATTACATCGCGCGAGCAGTACTTC. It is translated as CSARRFGITSREQYF.

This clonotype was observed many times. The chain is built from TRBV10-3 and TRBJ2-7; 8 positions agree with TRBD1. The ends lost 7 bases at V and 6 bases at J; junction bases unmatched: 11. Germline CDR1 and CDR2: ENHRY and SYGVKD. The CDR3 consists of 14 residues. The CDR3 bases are TGTGCCATCACCGGGGGACAGGCAATGGGCGAGCAGTACTTC. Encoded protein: CAITGGQAMGEQYF.